This TCR beta chain derives from a study of tumor-infiltrating lymphocytes in primary liver carcinoma. Regarding the study as a whole: Whereas tumor region pairs overlapped more, tumor-adjacent and tumor-blood pairs overlapped less.

The template, approximately 500 ng total RNA, yielded TCR beta cDNA made with a constant-region primer. ARM-PCR, slightly modified, supplied the TCR beta libraries through three nested multiplex PCR rounds. TRBV1-TRBV30 forward primers and a C-beta reverse primer were used in the first two PCR rounds, which each ran for 9 to 10 cycles. One entry per CDR3 protein, called by TCRdb with MiXCR from the multiplex PCR reads. This sample has 85,000 to 100,000 distinct CDR3 sequences, with about 70% found just once. Between the trimmed V and J ends, which lost 1 base and 3 bases, there was a span of 13 bases. CDR1 is DFQATT and CDR2 is SNEGSKA in the germline V gene (reference sequence). The CDR3 is 14 residues long. Starting material for RNA and DNA co-extraction consisted of 20-30 mg of unsorted bulk tissue. Surgical resection was used to treat these primary liver carcinoma patients. This clonotype was seen more than once but under ten times. What it binds is unknown.

The chain recombines TRBV20-1 with TRBJ2-7; D is unresolved. Sequencing was done on a sample of tumor-adjacent normal liver tissue. This TCR derives from a man aged 35-49 years with primary liver carcinoma and hepatitis B virus infection. This CDR3 is CSARGEREYYEQYF. In nucleotides, the CDR3 is TGCAGTGCTAGAGGTGAGCGAGAATACTACGAGCAGTACTTC.